The present TCR beta chain was sequenced within a study of blood T cell repertoires in COVID-19. Study-wide background: The United States, Italy and Spain supplied acute and convalescent COVID-19 samples. Sample material is recorded as cDNA or gDNA derived from T cells, B-cell-depleted T cells, or PBMCs.

Per the authors' pipeline: The authors estimated nucleated cell counts from reference gene primer amplification. Sequencing was performed with immunoSEQ multiplex PCR; in TCRdb, only in-frame clones are kept and a portion is missing. V and J calls and clone size are copied from that table; D and trimming were computed from the DNA. The sample carries 30,000 to 40,000 clones, 85% recorded once. Input material: peripheral blood. This clonotype originated in a human donor with acute or convalescent COVID-19. The donor label of this sample is uncertain.

The CDR3 bases are TGTGCCAGCAGCTTAATGGGGCAAGGTGAGCAGTTCTTC. Residues: CASSLMGQGEQFF. The chain links TRBV7-9 to TRBJ2-1; TRBD1 is a possible D gene (5 bases). Germline V gene sequence: CDR1 SEHNR, CDR2 FQNEAQ (reference sequence). The CDR3 runs 13 residues. V was trimmed by 2 bases and J by 9 bases, leaving 11 bases between them. The variable domain in full, with the rest retrieved from reference TRBV7-9 and TRBJ2-1, is DTGVSQNPRHKITKRGQNVTFRCDPISEHNRLYWYRQTLGQGPEFLTYFQNEAQLEKSRLLSDRFSAERPKGSFSTLEIQRTEQGDSAMYLCASSLMGQGEQFFGPGTRLTVL.